Listed below are T cell receptor beta chains from one sample, sequenced in a study of T cells after yellow fever vaccination. TCRdb re-analysed the 5' RACE reads in MiXCR, keeping a single row per CDR3 protein. There are 300,000 to 400,000 distinct CDR3 sequences in the sample; 8.7% occur only once, and 15% to 20% lies in the top ten. This sample comprised PBMCs, obtained on the day of the first yellow fever vaccination. The receptors come from a young man who received the YFV17D yellow fever vaccine. CDR3s include the opening cysteine and the closing phenylalanine or tryptophan. The order of the fields is V gene, clone size, D gene, J gene, CDR3 protein, CDR3 DNA. The D gene is left open where the match is weak. Size tells how often a clone was seen (once, few, many) or the class of an expanded clone, and some rows leave it out.

>TRBV18|many|.|TRBJ1-2
CASSPRRGDGYTF
TGTGCCAGCTCACCGCGGCGAGGGGATGGCTACACCTTC
>TRBV12-3/TRBV12-4|many|.|TRBJ1-2
CASRQAGEMDYGYTF
TGTGCCAGCAGGCAAGCCGGGGAGATGGACTATGGCTACACCTTC
>TRBV7-2|few|.|TRBJ2-3
CASSLFGGNTDTQYF
TGTGCCAGCAGCTTATTCGGGGGCAACACAGATACGCAGTATTTT
>TRBV5-6|many|TRBD1|TRBJ1-2
CASSVWDRAYGYTF
TGTGCCAGCAGCGTTTGGGACAGGGCTTATGGCTACACCTTC
>TRBV7-9|.|.|TRBJ2-3
CASGDGTDTQYF
TGTGCCAGCGGGGACGGGACAGATACGCAGTATTTT
>TRBV19|.|.|TRBJ2-1
CASSMGPGEQFF
TGTGCCAGTAGTATGGGCCCGGGTGAGCAGTTCTTC
>TRBV24-1|.|.|TRBJ2-2
CATSDFRRGGELFF
TGTGCCACCAGTGATTTTCGTCGGGGCGGGGAGCTGTTTTTT
>TRBV7-6|many|.|TRBJ2-5
CASSLLGGGPETQYF
TGTGCCAGCAGCTTATTGGGGGGGGGGCCGGAGACCCAGTACTTC
>TRBV6-2/TRBV6-3|few|TRBD1|TRBJ1-5
CASSYPGTGTYSNQPQHF
TGTGCCAGCAGTTACCCCGGGACAGGGACTTATAGCAATCAGCCCCAGCATTTT
>TRBV9|.|TRBD1|TRBJ2-3
CASSIRDRGETDTQYF
TGTGCCAGCAGCATCAGAGACAGGGGCGAAACAGATACGCAGTATTTT
>TRBV5-1|many|TRBD2|TRBJ2-5
CASSASLRLAGKETQYF
TGCGCCAGCAGCGCCTCCCTCAGACTAGCGGGGAAAGAGACCCAGTACTTC
>TRBV5-6|few|TRBD1|TRBJ1-1
CASSLRDRAGTEAFF
TGTGCCAGCAGCTTGAGAGACAGGGCGGGCACTGAAGCTTTCTTT
>TRBV19|.|.|TRBJ2-1
CASEGPYNEQFF
TGTGCCAGTGAGGGACCCTACAATGAGCAGTTCTTC
>TRBV7-2|many|.|TRBJ2-7
CASSLSAGQFYEQYF
TGTGCCAGCAGCTTATCGGCGGGACAGTTCTACGAGCAGTACTTC
>TRBV7-9|many|.|TRBJ2-5
CASSATQETQYF
TGTGCCAGCAGCGCCACCCAAGAGACCCAGTACTTC
>TRBV5-1|few|TRBD2|TRBJ2-5
CASSRTSGAETQYF
TGCGCCAGCAGTCGAACTAGCGGGGCAGAGACCCAGTACTTC
>TRBV12-3/TRBV12-4|many|.|TRBJ2-1
CASIGNEQFF
TGTGCCAGCATCGGCAATGAGCAGTTCTTC
>TRBV11-2|many|.|TRBJ2-1
CASSLDFEQFF
TGTGCCAGCAGCTTAGACTTTGAGCAGTTCTTC
>TRBV20-1|.|.|TRBJ2-1
CSATSRAGSYNEQFF
TGCAGTGCTACCTCTCGGGCTGGCTCCTACAATGAGCAGTTCTTC
>TRBV11-2|few|.|TRBJ2-2
CASSLRTRANTGELFF
TGTGCCAGCAGCTTACGGACCCGCGCGAACACCGGGGAGCTGTTTTTT
>TRBV6-5|.|.|TRBJ2-3
CASSSRGRGSTDTQYF
TGTGCCAGCAGTTCTCGGGGGAGGGGGAGCACAGATACGCAGTATTTT
>TRBV6-2/TRBV6-3|many|.|TRBJ1-5
CASSAIQGRVRWPQHF
TGTGCCAGCAGCGCCATACAGGGTCGGGTTCGGTGGCCCCAGCATTTT
>TRBV7-2|.|.|TRBJ2-5
CASSLWAGVKETQYF
TGTGCCAGCAGCTTATGGGCAGGGGTAAAAGAGACCCAGTACTTC
>TRBV6-2/TRBV6-3|few|.|TRBJ2-2
CASSPRQYYTGELFF
TGTGCCAGCAGTCCTAGACAGTACTACACCGGGGAGCTGTTTTTT
>TRBV6-1|.|.|TRBJ1-2
CASSGWFPDGYGYTF
TGTGCCAGCAGTGGCTGGTTCCCCGACGGCTATGGCTACACCTTC
>TRBV19|.|.|TRBJ2-1
CATQLVGVNEQFF
TGTGCCACCCAACTTGTCGGGGTCAATGAGCAGTTCTTC
>TRBV4-1|many|TRBD1|TRBJ1-2
CASRPGQGGYGYTF
TGCGCCAGCAGGCCCGGACAGGGAGGGTATGGCTACACCTTC
>TRBV20-1|.|.|TRBJ2-5
CSARGRGGETQYF
TGCAGTGCTAGGGGTAGGGGAGGAGAGACCCAGTACTTC
>TRBV4-2|.|TRBD2|TRBJ2-7
CASSQSGLAVGYEQYF
TGTGCCAGCAGCCAGTCTGGACTAGCGGTCGGCTACGAGCAGTACTTC
>TRBV19|few|.|TRBJ2-5
CASSIDFQETQYF
TGTGCCAGTAGTATAGATTTCCAAGAGACCCAGTACTTC
>TRBV6-5|few|.|TRBJ1-2
CASSYGGTYGYTF
TGTGCCAGCAGTTACGGGGGTACCTATGGCTACACCTTC
>TRBV20-1|few|.|TRBJ2-2
CSARGQPTGELFF
TGCAGTGCTAGAGGCCAGCCTACCGGGGAGCTGTTTTTT
>TRBV7-9|few|TRBD1|TRBJ1-1
CASSLTGGRTEAFF
TGTGCCAGCAGCTTAACAGGGGGCCGGACTGAAGCTTTCTTT
>TRBV5-1|many|.|TRBJ2-2
CASSLVGSGELFF
TGCGCCAGCAGCTTGGTAGGGTCCGGGGAGCTGTTTTTT
>TRBV11-2|.|.|TRBJ2-5
CASSLAGGMYQETQYF
TGTGCCAGCAGCTTAGCGGGGGGCATGTACCAAGAGACCCAGTACTTC
>TRBV6-1|.|TRBD1|TRBJ1-1
CASSPYRGRNTEAFF
TGTGCCAGCAGTCCATACAGGGGGCGGAACACTGAAGCTTTCTTT
>TRBV5-3|.|.|TRBJ1-2
CARSPGHFNGYTF
TGTGCCAGGAGCCCCGGACACTTCAATGGCTACACCTTC
>TRBV25-1|few|.|TRBJ2-7
CASSAYRGGEVDEQYF
TGTGCCAGCAGTGCCTACAGGGGCGGGGAAGTCGACGAGCAGTACTTC
>TRBV4-1|few|TRBD2|TRBJ2-2
CASSQTLAGGYTGELFF
TGCGCCAGCAGCCAAACACTAGCGGGGGGTTACACCGGGGAGCTGTTTTTT
>TRBV9|.|.|TRBJ2-3
CASSPRESPDTQYF
TGTGCCAGCAGCCCCCGTGAAAGCCCAGATACGCAGTATTTT
>TRBV7-9|.|.|TRBJ2-7
CASSLDRLGHEQYF
TGTGCCAGCAGCCTCGACAGGCTGGGGCACGAGCAGTACTTC
>TRBV7-9|.|.|TRBJ2-5
CASSLPSGYQETQYF
TGTGCCAGCAGCTTACCGTCGGGGTACCAAGAGACCCAGTACTTC
>TRBV5-1|few|TRBD1|TRBJ1-1
CASRGSVRDRAEAFF
TGCGCCAGCAGGGGTTCAGTCCGGGACAGGGCTGAAGCTTTCTTT
>TRBV5-1|many|TRBD1|TRBJ2-5
CASSSGQGIGETQYF
TGCGCCAGCAGCTCGGGACAGGGTATTGGCGAGACCCAGTACTTC
>TRBV12-3/TRBV12-4|many|.|TRBJ2-5
CASSLHEYRWETQYF
TGTGCCAGCAGTTTACACGAGTATAGGTGGGAGACCCAGTACTTC